The T cell receptor beta chain described here comes from a study of blood T cell repertoires in COVID-19. Germline CDR1 is SEHNR and CDR2 is FQNEAQ (reference sequence). The CDR3 contains 13 residues. Trimming shortened V by 6 bases and J by 4 bases, and 12 bases separated the two germline ends. Residents of about two dozen US areas, aged roughly 18 to 89 years, made up the participants. Participants reported their clinical history, and cohort assignment relied on those reports. Authors' analysis steps: Reference gene primers were amplified, and this amplification served to estimate nucleated cell counts. The repertoire was sequenced with immunoSEQ multiplex PCR; TCRdb's copy has only in-frame clones and lacks some. From that table come the V and J calls and clone size; the DNA was used to work out D and trimming. The sample lists 300,000 to 350,000 clones, approximately 89% seen once, with about 4.7% in the top ten.

The sequence was collected from a young man who had recovered from COVID-19. The chain uses TRBV7-9 and TRBJ2-5; perhaps TRBD1 as D (5 bases). Sequenced material: PBMCs or T cells enriched from blood (not recorded which). This CDR3 is CASRLDSPETQYF. The CDR3 DNA reads TGTGCCAGCAGACTCGACAGTCCAGAGACCCAGTACTTC.